This T cell receptor beta chain derives from a study of cytomegalovirus exposure and HLA in healthy donors. Germline V gene data show CDR1 as LNHDA and CDR2 as SQIVND (reference sequence). The CDR3 spans 16 residues. The trim removed 5 bases at V and 4 bases at J, leaving 12 bases unmatched. Regarding the study as a whole: A later analysis linked a missense DCLRE1C variant to TCR beta V- and J-gene trimming.

Notes on this clone: Its cognate antigen is unknown.

The primer mix had 60 Vbeta and 13 Jbeta primers. Per the original data handling: An analysis performed later counted roughly 79 million unique TCR beta chains (around 11 million of them shared). Sequenced by immunoSEQ multiplex PCR; TCRdb stores in-frame clones only, minus some. V, J and clone size derive from that table, while D and trimming were established from the DNA sequence. In total, the table holds 35,000 to 45,000 clones. The receptor was derived from a man aged 30-40 years in good health and CMV-seronegative. The sample comprised PBMCs. The V call is TRBV19, the J call TRBJ2-7, with 9 bases matching TRBD1. Here the CDR3 reads CASSGRDRDEEYEQYF. CDR3 DNA: TGTGCCAGTAGTGGCCGGGACAGGGACGAGGAATACGAGCAGTACTTC.